This T cell receptor (beta chain) derives from a study of blood T cell repertoires in COVID-19. With V trimmed by 2 bases and J by 12 bases, 12 bases remained unmatched. Germline CDR1 and CDR2: LGHDT and YNNKEL (reference sequence). The CDR3 consists of 14 residues. Participant ages covered 18 to 89 years across about 22 US areas. Sequencing was performed with immunoSEQ multiplex PCR; in TCRdb, only in-frame clones are kept and a portion is missing. Here the sample spans around 250,000 clones, approximately 83% being singletons. Sequencing was done on a sample of PBMCs or T cells enriched from blood (not recorded which). The V gene is TRBV3-1 (or the pseudogene TRBV3-2), the J gene TRBJ1-1; the match to TRBD1 covers 7 bases. The TCR originated in a woman aged 45 to 65 who had recovered from COVID-19. The CDR3: CASSQSTGAGGTFF. As DNA, the CDR3 is TGTGCCAGCAGCCAATCTACAGGGGCGGGTGGAACTTTCTTT.